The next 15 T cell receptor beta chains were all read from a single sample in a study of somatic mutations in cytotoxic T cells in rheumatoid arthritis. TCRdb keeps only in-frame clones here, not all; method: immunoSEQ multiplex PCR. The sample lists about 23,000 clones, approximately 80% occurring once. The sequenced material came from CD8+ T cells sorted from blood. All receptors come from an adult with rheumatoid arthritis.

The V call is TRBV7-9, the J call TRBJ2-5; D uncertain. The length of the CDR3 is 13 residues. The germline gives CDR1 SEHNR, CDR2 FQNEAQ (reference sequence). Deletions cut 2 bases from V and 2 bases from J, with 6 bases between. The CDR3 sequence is CASSLILQETQYF. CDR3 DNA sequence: TGTGCCAGCAGCTTAATACTACAAGAGACCCAGTACTTC.

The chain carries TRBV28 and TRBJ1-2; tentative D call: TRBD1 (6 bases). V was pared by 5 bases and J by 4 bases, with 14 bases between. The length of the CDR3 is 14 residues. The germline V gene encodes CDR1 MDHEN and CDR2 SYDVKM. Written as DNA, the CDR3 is TGTGCCAGCAGTCCCAGCGGGACAACCTATGGCTACACCTTC. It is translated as CASSPSGTTYGYTF.

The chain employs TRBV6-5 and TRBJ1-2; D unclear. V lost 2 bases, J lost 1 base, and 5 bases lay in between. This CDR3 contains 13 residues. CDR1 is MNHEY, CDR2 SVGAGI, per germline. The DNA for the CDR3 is TGTGCCAGCAGTTACGGGTTTAACTATGGCTACACCTTC. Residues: CASSYGFNYGYTF.

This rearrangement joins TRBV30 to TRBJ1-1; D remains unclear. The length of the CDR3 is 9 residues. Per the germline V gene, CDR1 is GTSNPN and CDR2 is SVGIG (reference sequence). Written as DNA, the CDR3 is TGTTCGATCGAGGGAGAAGCTTTCTTT. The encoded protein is CSIEGEAFF.

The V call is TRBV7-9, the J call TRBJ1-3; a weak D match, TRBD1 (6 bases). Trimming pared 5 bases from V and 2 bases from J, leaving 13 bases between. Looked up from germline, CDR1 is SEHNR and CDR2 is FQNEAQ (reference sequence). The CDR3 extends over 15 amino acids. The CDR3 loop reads CASSPHRATGNTIYF. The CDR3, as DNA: TGTGCCAGCAGCCCCCACAGGGCCACTGGAAACACCATATATTTT.

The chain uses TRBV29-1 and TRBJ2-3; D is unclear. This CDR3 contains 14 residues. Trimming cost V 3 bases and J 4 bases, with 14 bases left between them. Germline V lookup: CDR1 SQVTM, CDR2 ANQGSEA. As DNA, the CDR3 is TGCAGCGTTGATTTGGGTGGGGTACCAGATACGCAGTATTTT. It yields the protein CSVDLGGVPDTQYF.

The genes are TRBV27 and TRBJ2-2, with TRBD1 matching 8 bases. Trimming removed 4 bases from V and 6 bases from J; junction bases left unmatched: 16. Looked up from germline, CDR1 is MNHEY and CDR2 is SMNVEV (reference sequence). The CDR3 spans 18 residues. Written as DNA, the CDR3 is TGTGCCAGCAGTTCGTATTCGCAGGGGGCCCCTTATGCCGGGGAGCTGTTTTTT. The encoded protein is CASSSYSQGAPYAGELFF.

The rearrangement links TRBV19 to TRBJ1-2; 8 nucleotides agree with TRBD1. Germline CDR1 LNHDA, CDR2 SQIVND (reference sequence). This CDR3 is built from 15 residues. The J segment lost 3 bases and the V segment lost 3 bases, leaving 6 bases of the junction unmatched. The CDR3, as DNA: TGTGCCAGTAGTATGGGGCCAGGGGGCTACTATGGCTACACCTTC. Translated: CASSMGPGGYYGYTF.

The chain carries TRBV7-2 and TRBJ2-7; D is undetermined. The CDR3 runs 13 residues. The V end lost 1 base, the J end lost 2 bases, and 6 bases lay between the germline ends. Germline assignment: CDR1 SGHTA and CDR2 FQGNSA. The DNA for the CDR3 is TGTGCCAGCAGCTTAGTTAATCCCTACGAGCAGTACTTC. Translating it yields CASSLVNPYEQYF.

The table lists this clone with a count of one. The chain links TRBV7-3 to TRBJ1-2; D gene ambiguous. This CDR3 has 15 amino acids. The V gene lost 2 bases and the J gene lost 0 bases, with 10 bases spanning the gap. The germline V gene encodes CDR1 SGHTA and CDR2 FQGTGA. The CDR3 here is CASSLDGVANYGYTF. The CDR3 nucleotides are TGTGCCAGCAGCTTAGACGGCGTAGCTAACTATGGCTACACCTTC.

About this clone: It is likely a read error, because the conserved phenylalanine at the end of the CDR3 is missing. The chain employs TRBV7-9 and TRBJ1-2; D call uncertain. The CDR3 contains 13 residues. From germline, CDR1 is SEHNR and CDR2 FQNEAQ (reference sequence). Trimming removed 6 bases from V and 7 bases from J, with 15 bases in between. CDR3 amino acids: CASSSGSGSGYTL. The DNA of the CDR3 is TGTGCCAGCAGTTCCGGGAGCGGGAGTGGCTACACCCTC.

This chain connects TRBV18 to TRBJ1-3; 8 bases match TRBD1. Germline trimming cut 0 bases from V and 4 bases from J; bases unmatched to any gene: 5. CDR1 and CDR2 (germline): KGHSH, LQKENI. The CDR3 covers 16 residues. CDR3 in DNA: TGTGCCAGCTCACCACCGACAGGGGCTGGGGGAAACACCATATATTTT. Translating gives CASSPPTGAGGNTIYF.

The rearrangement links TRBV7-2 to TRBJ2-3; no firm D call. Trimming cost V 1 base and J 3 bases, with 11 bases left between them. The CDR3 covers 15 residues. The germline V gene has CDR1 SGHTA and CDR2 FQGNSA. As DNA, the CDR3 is TGTGCCAGCAGCTTAGTCCCCGGGCAAACAGATACGCAGTATTTT. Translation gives CASSLVPGQTDTQYF.

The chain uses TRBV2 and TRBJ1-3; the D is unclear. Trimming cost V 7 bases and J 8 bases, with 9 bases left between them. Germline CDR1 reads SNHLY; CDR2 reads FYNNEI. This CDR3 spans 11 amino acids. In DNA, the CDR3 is TGTGCCAGCAACGCGGCGGACACCATATATTTT. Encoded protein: CASNAADTIYF.

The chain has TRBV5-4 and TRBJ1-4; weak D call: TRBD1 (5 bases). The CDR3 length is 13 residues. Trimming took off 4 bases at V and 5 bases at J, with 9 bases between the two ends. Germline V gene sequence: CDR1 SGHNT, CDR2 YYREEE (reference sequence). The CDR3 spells CASSPPGNEKLFF. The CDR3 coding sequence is TGTGCCAGCAGCCCCCCAGGGAATGAAAAACTGTTTTTT.